The 4 T cell receptor beta chains below all came from one sample that was sequenced in a study of CXCR3-negative and CXCR3-positive naive CD8 T cells. What these receptors recognize is not known. With UMI labels, 5' RACE was used to prepare the TRB cDNA libraries. Reanalyzing the 5' RACE reads, TCRdb keeps one entry per CDR3 protein, without DNA. The listing contains some 110,000 distinct CDR3 sequences. Study-level points and caveats: Naive CXCR3-positive cells had TRB CDR3s more hydrophobic than those of CXCR3-negative naive cells.

Sequencing input: naive CXCR3+ CD8+ T cells from blood. Stated subset: CD45RO-CCR7+CD27+CD95- naive CD8+ T cells expressing CXCR3 (TNR3+). All receptors come from a human donor in good health. Some clones in this sample may be carry-over from other donors' samples.

The J gene is TRBJ2-1, the V gene TRBV7-2; TCRdb's D gene call, TRBD2, goes unchecked for lack of DNA. The CDR3 is 15 residues long. Germline CDR1 SGHTA, CDR2 FQGNSA. CDR3 loop: CASSLLAGAVNEQFF.

The chain links TRBV7-3 to TRBJ1-2; the D call from TCRdb, TRBD1, cannot be confirmed without DNA. The CDR3 has 15 residues. Germline V gene sequence: CDR1 SGHTA, CDR2 FQGTGA. The CDR3 region is CASSLTRQGNYGYTF.

The chain couples TRBV28 to TRBJ2-2; TCRdb's assignment of TRBD1 cannot be checked, as there is no DNA. Germline CDR1 and CDR2: MDHEN and SYDVKM. The CDR3 consists of 15 residues. CDR3 loop: CASSVRTGYTGELFF.

V gene TRBV5-1 combines with J gene TRBJ2-7; the D call from TCRdb, TRBD2, cannot be confirmed without DNA. The germline V gene has CDR1 SGHRS and CDR2 YFSETQ. This CDR3 spans 16 amino acids. CDR3: CASSSRQGSEWYEQYF. Complete variable domain (other parts from reference TRBV5-1 and TRBJ2-7): KAGVTQTPRYLIKTRGQQVTLSCSPISGHRSVSWYQQTPGQGLQFLFEYFSETQRNKGNFPGRFSGRQFSNSRSEMNVSTLELGDSALYLCASSSRQGSEWYEQYFGPGTRLTVT.